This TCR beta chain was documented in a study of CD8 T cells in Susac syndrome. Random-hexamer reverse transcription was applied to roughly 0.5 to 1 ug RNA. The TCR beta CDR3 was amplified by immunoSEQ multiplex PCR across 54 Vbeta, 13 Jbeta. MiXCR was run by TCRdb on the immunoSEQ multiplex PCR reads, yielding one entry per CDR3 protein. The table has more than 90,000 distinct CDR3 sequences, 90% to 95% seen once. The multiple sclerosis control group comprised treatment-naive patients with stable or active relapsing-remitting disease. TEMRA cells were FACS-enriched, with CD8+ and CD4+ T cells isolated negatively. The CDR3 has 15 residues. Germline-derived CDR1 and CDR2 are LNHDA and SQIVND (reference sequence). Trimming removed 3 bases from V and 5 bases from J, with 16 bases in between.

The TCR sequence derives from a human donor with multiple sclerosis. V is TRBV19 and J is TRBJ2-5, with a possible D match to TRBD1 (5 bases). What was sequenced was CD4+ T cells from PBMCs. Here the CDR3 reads CASSMVQGRGETQYF. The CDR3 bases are TGTGCCAGTAGTATGGTCCAGGGAAGGGGCGAGACCCAGTACTTC.